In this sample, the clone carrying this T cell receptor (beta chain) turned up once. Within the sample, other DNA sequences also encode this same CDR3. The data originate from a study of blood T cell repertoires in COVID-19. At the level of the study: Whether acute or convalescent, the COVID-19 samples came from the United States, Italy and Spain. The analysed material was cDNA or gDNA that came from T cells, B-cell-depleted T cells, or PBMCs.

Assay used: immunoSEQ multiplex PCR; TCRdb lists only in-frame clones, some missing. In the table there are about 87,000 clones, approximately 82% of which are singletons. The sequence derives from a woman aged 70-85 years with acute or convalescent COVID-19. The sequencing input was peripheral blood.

CDR3 loop: CASSLSGSSYNEQFF. The CDR3 bases are TGCGCCAGCAGTTTAAGCGGGAGCTCCTACAATGAGCAGTTCTTC. The chain couples TRBV5-1 to TRBJ2-1; 8 bases map to TRBD2. This CDR3 is built from 15 residues. Germline CDR1 reads SGHRS; CDR2 reads YFSETQ. J gave up 0 bases and V 5 bases, and 4 bases lay outside the gene matches.